This T cell receptor (beta chain) was obtained from a study of early stage breast cancer tumors. Study background: Of around 15 invasive breast tumors, more than nine were hormone receptor-positive, HER2-negative.

Concerning this clone: Its specificity is unknown.

Study-level points and caveats: Blood repertoires resembled normal breast more than tumor. Enriched TCRB sequences shared across patients were mostly commonly generated sequences.

Repertoires were generated with immunoSEQ multiplex PCR, while TCRdb's copy carries only in-frame clones and drops some. The profile covers 25,000 to 30,000 clones, with 84% appearing a single time and less than 9.5% taken by the ten largest. The CDR3 is made up of 13 amino acids. Germline V gives CDR1 SGHRS, CDR2 YFSETQ. With 4 bases removed from V and 13 bases from J, the gap between germline ends came to 18 bases. The material sequenced was blood. This clonotype originated in a person between 45 and 65 years old with breast cancer. The gene calls are TRBV5-1 and TRBJ2-1; D may be TRBD1 (6 bases). CDR3 residues: CASSVDSSYSQFF. The CDR3 DNA reads as TGCGCCAGCAGCGTGGACAGTTCATATTCCCAGTTCTTC.